These 21 T cell receptor beta chains were sequenced from one sample in a study of blood T cells in healthy people across ages. Primers used in a second PCR of about 7 to 12 cycles were a sample-barcoded 5' primer and a J-beta primer mix. TCRdb ran MiXCR on the 5' RACE reads and lists one entry per CDR3 protein. The data contain around 500,000 distinct CDR3 sequences, about 45% of them singletons. Sequenced sample: blood. The receptors stem from an elderly man in good health.

With regard to this clonotype: A junction boundary mismatches the germline segment, possibly from a read error. The chain joins TRBV7-7 to TRBJ2-1; tentatively, D is TRBD1 or TRBD2 (6 bases each). The CDR3 runs to 13 residues. Germline assignment: CDR1 SSHAT and CDR2 FNYEAQ (reference sequence). CDR3 in amino acids: CASSPRTGAWQFF. In DNA form, the CDR3 reads TGTGCTAGCAGCCCCCGAACGGGGGCTTGGCAGTTCTTC.

The J gene is TRBJ2-7, the V gene TRBV20-1; D tentatively fits TRBD1 or TRBD2 (5 bases each). Trimming removed 7 bases from V and 3 bases from J, with 13 bases in between. CDR1 is DFQATT and CDR2 is SNEGSKA in the germline V gene (reference sequence). The CDR3 runs to 12 residues. CDR3 loop: CSGQGPFYEQYF. CDR3 DNA sequence: TGCAGTGGTCAGGGACCCTTCTACGAGCAGTACTTC.

The chain has TRBV9 and TRBJ2-7; D call uncertain. The germline V gene has CDR1 SGDLS and CDR2 YYNGEE. Trimming removed 2 bases from V and 3 bases from J, with 12 bases in between. This CDR3 is 14 amino acids long. CDR3 in amino acids: CASSVDDWDYEQYF. CDR3 DNA: TGTGCCAGCAGCGTTGACGACTGGGACTACGAGCAGTACTTC. Full variable domain (rest looked up from reference TRBV9 and TRBJ2-7): DSGVTQTPKHLITATGQRVTLRCSPRSGDLSVYWYQQSLDQGLQFLIQYYNGEERAKGNILERFSAQQFPDLHSELNLSSLELGDSALYFCASSVDDWDYEQYFGPGTRLTVT.

This clonotype was counted between two and nine times. The rearrangement uses TRBV7-2 and TRBJ2-7, with D perhaps TRBD2 (6 bases). Germline V gives CDR1 SGHTA, CDR2 FQGNSA. The CDR3 consists of 14 residues. Trimming took 2 bases from V and 2 from J, leaving 10 bases between them. The chain's CDR3 is CASSLQLAPYEQYF. The DNA of the CDR3 is TGTGCCAGCAGCTTACAACTAGCCCCCTACGAGCAGTACTTC.

J is TRBJ2-7 and V is TRBV4-3; TRBD1 or TRBD2 may be the D gene (5 bases each). The CDR3 consists of 15 residues. The germline V and J ends were trimmed by 4 bases and 2 bases, with 15 bases remaining between them. Germline CDR1 reads LGHNA; CDR2 reads YSLEER. CDR3 loop: CASSRLGDGTYEQYF. CDR3 DNA sequence: TGCGCCAGCAGCCGCTTGGGGGACGGAACCTACGAGCAGTACTTC.

There are a few counts of this clonotype. This chain uses TRBV11-2 with TRBJ2-5; 7 bases line up with TRBD2. The CDR3 contains 13 residues. Trimming cost V 4 bases and J 5 bases; bases outside gene matches: 4. Looked up from germline, CDR1 is SGHAT and CDR2 is FQNNGV. CDR3 amino acids: CASSSGLTETQYF. DNA of the CDR3: TGTGCCAGCAGCTCGGGACTAACGGAGACCCAGTACTTC.

V gene TRBV7-2 combines with J gene TRBJ2-2, with D hard to call. Germline V lookup: CDR1 SGHTA, CDR2 FQGNSA. Trimming removed 1 base at V and 0 bases at J, with 9 bases between. There are 16 residues in the CDR3. The CDR3 sequence is CASSLEGGTNTGELFF. The CDR3 nucleotides read TGTGCCAGCAGCTTAGAAGGCGGAACGAACACCGGGGAGCTGTTTTTT. Combining the CDR3 with reference TRBV7-2 and TRBJ2-2 gives the whole variable domain GAGVSQSPSNKVTEKGKDVELRCDPISGHTALYWYRQSLGQGLEFLIYFQGNSAPDKSGLPSDRFSAERTGGSVSTLTIQRTQQEDSAVYLCASSLEGGTNTGELFFGEGSRLTVL.

A few counts support this clonotype. J is TRBJ2-5 and V is TRBV3-1; 10 bases agree with TRBD2. The J segment lost 4 bases and the V segment lost 3 bases, leaving 8 bases of the junction unmatched. The CDR3 totals 16 residues. In germline, CDR1 is LGHDT, CDR2 YNNKEL (reference sequence). The CDR3 DNA is TGTGCCAGCAGCCACACTCTAGCGGGAGTCGGAGAGACCCAGTACTTC. It specifies CASSHTLAGVGETQYF.

This clonotype was found once. This chain uses TRBV28 with TRBJ2-3; D uncertain. Germline V gene data show CDR1 as MDHEN and CDR2 as SYDVKM. This CDR3 is built from 12 residues. V shed 10 bases and J shed 5 bases, with 13 bases lying between them. The CDR3: CATHVGRDTQYF. DNA for the CDR3: TGTGCCACCCATGTGGGAAGAGATACGCAGTATTTT. Full variable domain (missing parts from reference TRBV28 and TRBJ2-3): DVKVTQSSRYLVKRTGEKVFLECVQDMDHENMFWYRQDPGLGLRLIYFSYDVKMKEKGDIPEGYSVSREKKERFSLILESASTNQTSMYLCATHVGRDTQYFGPGTRLTVL.

Note on this clonotype: The junction and the germline gene differ at one end; a read error may be behind it. This chain connects TRBV28 to TRBJ2-5; 8 bases align to TRBD1. Gene TRBJ2-7 matches the end of the DNA better, so the J call may be wrong. The CDR3 length is 15 residues. Germline assignment: CDR1 MDHEN and CDR2 SYDVKM. The CDR3 protein is CASRTQGQANYEQYF. As DNA, the CDR3 is TGTGCTAGCAGGACCCAGGGACAGGCTAACTACGAGCAGTACTTC.

V gene TRBV12-3 or TRBV12-4 combines with J gene TRBJ2-1; 9 nucleotides line up with TRBD2. The CDR3 is 15 amino acids. With V trimmed by 7 bases and J by 7 bases, 11 bases remained unmatched. The CDR3 sequence is CASISGAGGLNEQFF. CDR3 coding DNA: TGTGCCAGCATCAGCGGGGCGGGGGGGCTAAATGAGCAGTTCTTC.

The rearrangement links TRBV12-3 or TRBV12-4 to TRBJ2-3; 10 bases fit TRBD1. The junction had 6 bases not matched to a gene; V was cut back by 7 bases and J by 2 bases. The length of the CDR3 is 15 residues. CDR3 coding DNA: TGTGCCAGCACTCGGGACAGGGGACCCACAGATACGCAGTATTTT. This sequence encodes CASTRDRGPTDTQYF.

V is TRBV3-1 and J is TRBJ2-1; D may match TRBD1 or TRBD2 (5 bases each). The CDR3 is made up of 15 amino acids. Germline-derived CDR1 and CDR2 are LGHDT and YNNKEL (reference sequence). Trimming stripped 6 bases from V and 6 bases from J, with 18 bases between. CDR3 bases: TGTGCCAGCAGACCCGGGGCGAGGGCTTTCAATGAGCAGTTCTTC. Residues: CASRPGARAFNEQFF.

The CDR3, as DNA: TGTGCCAGCAGCTCGGACAGTTCCCTACTCCGGGAGACCCAGTACTTC. It encodes CASSSDSSLLRETQYF. The gene calls are TRBV7-2 and TRBJ2-5; D might be TRBD1 (6 bases). CDR1 is SGHTA, CDR2 FQGNSA, per germline. CDR3 length equals 16 residues. Deletions cut 4 bases from V and 5 bases from J, with 20 bases between.

The table lists this clonotype with a few counts. The V gene is TRBV5-1, the J gene TRBJ2-3; D possibly matches TRBD1 or TRBD2 (5 bases each). This CDR3 is built from 14 residues. V was clipped by 4 bases and J by 1 base, with 10 bases between them. Looked up from germline, CDR1 is SGHRS and CDR2 is YFSETQ. CDR3 amino acids: CASSDQGGTDTQYF. CDR3 DNA: TGCGCCAGCAGCGATCAGGGAGGCACAGATACGCAGTATTTT.

The gene calls are TRBV7-9 and TRBJ2-5; D perhaps matches TRBD2 (5 bases). V shed 0 bases and J shed 3 bases, with 11 bases lying between them. CDR3 size: 15 residues. Germline V gene data show CDR1 as SEHNR and CDR2 as FQNEAQ (reference sequence). For the CDR3, the DNA is TGTGCCAGCAGCTTAGCTCGGACTGGAAAAGAGACCCAGTACTTC. This sequence encodes CASSLARTGKETQYF.

This clonotype was counted a few times. The chain employs TRBV20-1 and TRBJ2-1; 10 bases agree with TRBD2. Germline V gene data show CDR1 as DFQATT and CDR2 as SNEGSKA (reference sequence). CDR3 size: 19 residues. The J segment lost 10 bases and the V segment lost 0 bases, leaving 21 bases of the junction unmatched. CDR3: CSAREASGSSAGLFGEQFF. The CDR3 nucleotides read TGCAGTGCTAGAGAGGCTAGCGGGAGTTCTGCCGGGCTCTTCGGAGAGCAGTTCTTC.

J is TRBJ2-1 and V is TRBV7-2; no reliable D call. This CDR3 region has 14 residues. From germline, CDR1 is SGHTA and CDR2 FQGNSA. The V end was cut by 2 bases, the J end by 0 bases, with 5 bases between. The CDR3 protein is CASSLTSSYNEQFF. CDR3 DNA: TGTGCCAGCAGCTTAACGAGCTCCTACAATGAGCAGTTCTTC.

In this sample, this clonotype turned up a few times. The chain joins TRBV4-3 to TRBJ2-7; the match to TRBD1 covers 11 bases. CDR3 length: 15 amino acids. CDR1 LGHNA and CDR2 YSLEER come from the germline V gene. Trimming cost V 0 bases and J 2 bases; bases outside gene matches: 0. CDR3 bases: TGCGCCAGCAGCCAAGAGGACAGGGGGCCCTACGAGCAGTACTTC. Translated: CASSQEDRGPYEQYF.

The chain combines TRBV12-3 or TRBV12-4 with TRBJ2-7; no definite D call. The CDR3 sequence is 14 residues long. V was pared by 2 bases and J by 4 bases, with 12 bases between. The CDR3 DNA reads as TGTGCCAGCAGTTTAAGTGGGCCACGGTACGAGCAGTACTTC. Its protein product is CASSLSGPRYEQYF.

The V call is TRBV12-3 or TRBV12-4, the J call TRBJ1-1, with TRBD1 matching over 7 bases. J lost 0 bases, V lost 6 bases, and 4 bases had no gene match. There are 14 residues in the CDR3. CDR3 sequence: CASRRDSMNTEAFF. The CDR3 nucleotides read TGTGCCAGCAGAAGGGACAGTATGAACACTGAAGCTTTCTTT.